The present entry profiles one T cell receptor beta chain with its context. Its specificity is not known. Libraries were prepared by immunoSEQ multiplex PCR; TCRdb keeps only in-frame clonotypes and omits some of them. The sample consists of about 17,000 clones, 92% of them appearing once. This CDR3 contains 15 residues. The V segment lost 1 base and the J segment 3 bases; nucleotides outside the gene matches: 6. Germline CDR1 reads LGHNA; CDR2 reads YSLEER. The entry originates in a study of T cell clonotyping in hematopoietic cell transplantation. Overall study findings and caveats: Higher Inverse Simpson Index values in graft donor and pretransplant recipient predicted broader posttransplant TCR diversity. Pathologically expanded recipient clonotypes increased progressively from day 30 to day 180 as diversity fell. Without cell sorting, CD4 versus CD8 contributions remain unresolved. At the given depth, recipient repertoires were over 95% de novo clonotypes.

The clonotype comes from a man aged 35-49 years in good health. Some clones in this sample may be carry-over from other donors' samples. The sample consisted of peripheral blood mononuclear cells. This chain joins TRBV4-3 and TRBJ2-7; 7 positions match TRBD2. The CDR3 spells CASSQARGDYYEQYF. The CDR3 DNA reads TGCGCCAGCAGCCAAGCCCGGGGGGATTACTACGAGCAGTACTTC.